Below are 10 T cell receptor beta chains sequenced from a single sample in a study of blood T cell repertoires in COVID-19. Clones were sequenced by immunoSEQ multiplex PCR, and TCRdb holds only the in-frame ones, with some missing. The sample holds 250,000 to 350,000 clones, over 75% seen once. Sequenced sample: PBMCs or T cells enriched from blood (not recorded which). The receptors were gathered from a woman in her twenties or thirties who had recovered from COVID-19.

V and J are TRBV5-1 and TRBJ2-7; D perhaps matches TRBD1 (6 bases). The CDR3 consists of 14 residues. The germline V and J ends were trimmed by 0 bases and 2 bases, with 9 bases remaining between them. CDR1 is SGHRS and CDR2 is YFSETQ in the germline V gene. CDR3 in DNA: TGCGCCAGCAGCTTGGGGACAGCCCCCTACGAGCAGTACTTC. Translating gives CASSLGTAPYEQYF. The variable domain in full, with the rest retrieved from reference TRBV5-1 and TRBJ2-7, is KAGVTQTPRYLIKTRGQQVTLSCSPISGHRSVSWYQQTPGQGLQFLFEYFSETQRNKGNFPGRFSGRQFSNSRSEMNVSTLELGDSALYLCASSLGTAPYEQYFGPGTRLTVT.

The chain links TRBV11-3 to TRBJ2-7; D perhaps matches TRBD2 (6 bases). The CDR3 runs to 15 residues. Germline lookup yields CDR1 SGHNT and CDR2 YENEEA. Deletions cut 0 bases from V and 5 bases from J, with 14 bases between. CDR3 nucleotides: TGTGCCAGCAGCTTAGATCAGTCCAGGAGGGACGAGCAGTACTTC. Its protein product is CASSLDQSRRDEQYF.

The chain links TRBV19 to TRBJ1-3, with 7 bases matching TRBD1. The junction had 7 bases not matched to a gene; V was cut back by 4 bases and J by 4 bases. Germline V gene lookup returns CDR1 LNHDA and CDR2 SQIVND (reference sequence). This CDR3 region has 15 residues. CDR3 DNA: TGTGCCAGTAGTACTCCCGACAGGGCCGGAAACACCATATATTTT. This codes for CASSTPDRAGNTIYF.

This rearrangement joins TRBV28 to TRBJ1-1, with a tentative D call TRBD1 (5 bases). CDR3 length equals 14 residues. Trimming took 6 bases from V and 6 from J, leaving 17 bases between them. Germline-derived CDR1 and CDR2 are MDHEN and SYDVKM. CDR3 loop: CASSLGGIGSEAFF. In DNA form, the CDR3 reads TGTGCCAGCAGCTTGGGGGGTATCGGCTCTGAAGCTTTCTTT.

The chain links TRBV27 to TRBJ1-4; 9 bases align to TRBD1. The CDR3 length is 17 residues. Germline lookup yields CDR1 MNHEY and CDR2 SMNVEV (reference sequence). With V trimmed by 2 bases and J by 3 bases, 7 bases remained unmatched. The CDR3 DNA is TGTGCCAGCAGTTTAGTAGGACAGGGGATAGCTAATGAAAAACTGTTTTTT. Residues: CASSLVGQGIANEKLFF.

The chain links TRBV2 to TRBJ1-1; 7 nucleotides align to TRBD1. With V trimmed by 6 bases and J by 4 bases, 8 bases remained unmatched. Germline V lookup: CDR1 SNHLY, CDR2 FYNNEI. The CDR3 consists of 14 residues. The CDR3 region is CASRIRQGGTEAFF. CDR3 DNA sequence: TGTGCCAGCAGGATCAGACAGGGAGGCACTGAAGCTTTCTTT.

The chain links TRBV4-1 to TRBJ1-3; 11 bases fit TRBD1. V lost 3 bases, J lost 7 bases, and 20 bases stayed unmatched. The CDR3 totals 20 residues. Germline V gene data show CDR1 as MGHRA and CDR2 as YSYEKL. The DNA for the CDR3 is TGCGCCAGCAGCCACAGGGGGGGCCCAGGACAGGGGGCATTAGGGAACACCATATATTTT. This encodes CASSHRGGPGQGALGNTIYF.

Turning to this clone: The junction does not match germline at one end; this may be a read error. J is TRBJ1-1 and V is TRBV7-9; D might be TRBD1 (6 bases). Germline-derived CDR1 and CDR2 are SEHNR and FQNEAQ (reference sequence). The CDR3 extends over 14 amino acids. CDR3 amino acids: CASSLVGALRSWVF. CDR3 nucleotide sequence: TGTGCCAGCAGCTTAGTGGGGGCGCTTCGATCGTGGGTCTTT.

The rearrangement uses TRBV2 and TRBJ1-5; D remains ambiguous. The CDR3 covers 14 residues. Trimming took 3 bases from V and 4 from J, leaving 10 bases between them. Per the germline V gene, CDR1 is SNHLY and CDR2 is FYNNEI. In DNA, the CDR3 is TGTGCCAGCAGTGATTCACAGAGTAATCAGCCCCAGCATTTT. As protein: CASSDSQSNQPQHF.

This chain uses TRBV2 with TRBJ1-2; D is unclear. The germline CDR1 and CDR2 sequences are SNHLY and FYNNEI. V was trimmed by 4 bases and J by 4 bases, leaving 13 bases between them. The CDR3 contains 14 residues. The DNA for the CDR3 is TGTGCCAGCAGTGGATCCCAGATACGCTATGGCTACACCTTC. It translates to CASSGSQIRYGYTF.